This T cell receptor beta chain was found in a study of a mutant IDH1 vaccine in newly diagnosed glioma. Across the whole study: Antecedent treatment encompassed radiotherapy, temozolomide, or their combination; the majority received both.

Concerning this clone itself: Antigen unknown.

The CDR3 is 19 amino acids. After removal of 0 bases from V and 4 bases from J, the junction contained 14 bases not matched to a gene. From germline, CDR1 is MGHRA and CDR2 YSYEKL. Notes on the study in general: Pseudoprogression showed no apparent link to changes in top peripheral T cell clonotypes. Detectable vaccine-induced immune responses arose in around 93% of patients.

Generated by immunoSEQ multiplex PCR, the TCRdb table keeps only in-frame clones and is missing some. The table records 55,000 to 70,000 clones, about 86% of them present only once. Specified time point: baseline, week 1 (first vaccination visit). Documented treatment: pre-vaccination baseline after standard-of-care therapy. The sequencing here drew on PBMCs, taken from a glioma patient treated with radiotherapy, temozolomide or both. The TCR comes from a man aged 25-45 years with glioma. This chain joins TRBV4-1 and TRBJ1-2; 10 bases match TRBD1. The CDR3 bases are TGCGCCAGCAGCCAAGAGAGCCGACAGGGGGCACGTCCCTTCTATGGCTACACCTTC. Residues: CASSQESRQGARPFYGYTF.